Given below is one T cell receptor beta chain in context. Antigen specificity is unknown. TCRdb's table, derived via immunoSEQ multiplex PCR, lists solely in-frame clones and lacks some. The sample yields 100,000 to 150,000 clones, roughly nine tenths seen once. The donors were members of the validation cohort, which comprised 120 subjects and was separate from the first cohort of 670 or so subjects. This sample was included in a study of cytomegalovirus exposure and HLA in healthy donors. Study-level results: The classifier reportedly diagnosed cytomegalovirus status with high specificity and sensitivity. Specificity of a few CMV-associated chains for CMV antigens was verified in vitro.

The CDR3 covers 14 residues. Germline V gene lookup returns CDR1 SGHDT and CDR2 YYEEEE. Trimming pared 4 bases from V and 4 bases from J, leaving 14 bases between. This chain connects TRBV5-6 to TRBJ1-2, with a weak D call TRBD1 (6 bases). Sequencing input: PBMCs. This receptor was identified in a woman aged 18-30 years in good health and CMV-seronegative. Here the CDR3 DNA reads TGTGCCAGCAGCGTTACTGACAGGCCCTATGGCTACACCTTC. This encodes CASSVTDRPYGYTF.